This passage covers 9 T cell receptor beta chains from one sample sequenced in a study of radiation and T cells in renal cell carcinoma. Only in-frame clones appear in the TCRdb table, and some are missing; sequencing was by immunoSEQ multiplex PCR. Altogether 150,000 to 190,000 clones are present, 87% being singletons, with the ten largest covering over 10%. Indicated time point: blood 2 weeks post-SBRT. Treatment denoted: 15 Gy SBRT to primary tumor, nephrectomy 4 weeks later. The sample in question was blood, obtained from a patient whose treatment included radiotherapy and nephrectomy. The origin of the receptors is a woman aged 45-65 years with renal cell carcinoma.

V is TRBV19 and J is TRBJ2-7; no definite D call. The CDR3 covers 13 residues. CDR1 is LNHDA and CDR2 is SQIVND in the germline V gene (reference sequence). V shed 3 bases and J shed 1 base, with 7 bases lying between them. CDR3 nucleotides: TGTGCCAGTAGTATTCAGTTTTCCTACGAGCAGTACTTC. Its protein product is CASSIQFSYEQYF.

The chain has TRBV7-2 and TRBJ1-5, with D maybe TRBD1 (6 bases). V was pared by 5 bases and J by 3 bases, with 17 bases between. CDR3 size: 16 residues. Germline V gene lookup returns CDR1 SGHTA and CDR2 FQGNSA. As DNA, the CDR3 is TGTGCCAGCAGCGTTGGATGGGGGGCTGACAATCAGCCCCAGCATTTT. Protein sequence: CASSVGWGADNQPQHF.

This clone was seen a few times. The chain links TRBV6-5 to TRBJ2-2; D gene unclear. Per germline, CDR1 MNHEY and CDR2 SVGAGI. CDR3 length equals 15 residues. The V and J ends lost 3 bases and 1 base respectively, with 9 bases between them. Here the CDR3 reads CASSYASLNTGELFF. CDR3 coding DNA: TGTGCCAGCAGTTATGCCTCATTGAACACCGGGGAGCTGTTTTTT.

The genes are TRBV5-1 and TRBJ2-7, with TRBD2 identical over 8 bases. The CDR3 runs 16 residues. From germline, CDR1 is SGHRS and CDR2 YFSETQ. V was pared by 4 bases and J by 3 bases, with 12 bases of the junction left unmatched. The CDR3 sequence is CASSGVTGTRNYEQYF. The CDR3 coding sequence is TGCGCCAGCAGCGGAGTTACCGGGACTAGAAACTACGAGCAGTACTTC.

The J gene is TRBJ2-3, the V gene TRBV7-8; 10 bases fit TRBD2. Germline loops: CDR1 SGHVS, CDR2 FQNEAQ. The CDR3 is 14 amino acids. V dropped 5 bases and J dropped 7; count of bases not matched to a gene: 6. The CDR3 loop reads CASSLTSGPNTQYF. Written as DNA, the CDR3 is TGTGCCAGCAGCCTGACTAGCGGGCCGAATACGCAGTATTTT.

The CDR3 here is CASSDGLTGRPQHF. In DNA form, the CDR3 reads TGTGCCAGCAGTGATGGGCTGACGGGGAGGCCCCAGCATTTT. The rearrangement uses TRBV2 and TRBJ1-5, with unresolved D. CDR1 and CDR2 from the germline V gene are SNHLY and FYNNEI. V lost 3 bases and J 9 bases, leaving 15 bases between the germline ends. CDR3 size: 14 residues. The full variable domain, in which reference TRBV2 and TRBJ1-5 provide the parts outside the CDR3, is EPEVTQTPSHQVTQMGQEVILRCVPISNHLYFYWYRQILGQKVEFLVSFYNNEISEKSEIFDDQFSVERPDGSNFTLKIRSTKLEDSAMYFCASSDGLTGRPQHFGDGTRLSIL.

This clone came up once. The genes are TRBV5-1 and TRBJ2-3; maybe TRBD2 (5 bases). The CDR3 extends over 13 amino acids. Germline CDR1 and CDR2: SGHRS and YFSETQ. Between the trimmed V and J ends, which lost 4 bases and 3 bases, there was a span of 9 bases. The DNA of the CDR3 is TGCGCCAGCAGCCTGAGGGCGACAGATACGCAGTATTTT. Amino acid sequence: CASSLRATDTQYF.

The gene calls are TRBV7-6 and TRBJ2-7; 10 bases are shared with TRBD2. This CDR3 is 15 amino acids long. The V segment lost 1 base and the J segment 7 bases; nucleotides outside the gene matches: 7. Looked up from germline, CDR1 is SGHVS and CDR2 is FNYEAQ. CDR3 nucleotides: TGTGCCAGCAGCTTAGGGGCTAGCGGGGGCGGTGAGCAGTACTTC. It yields the protein CASSLGASGGGEQYF.

This clone was detected once. The V and J genes are TRBV5-1 and TRBJ2-6, with 12 bases aligning to TRBD1. The CDR3 contains 18 residues. Per germline, CDR1 SGHRS and CDR2 YFSETQ. Unmatched junction bases numbered 5, after V lost 1 base and J lost 3 bases. CDR3 sequence: CASSLLGQGARGANVLTF. DNA of the CDR3: TGCGCCAGCAGCTTGTTGGGACAGGGGGCGCGTGGGGCCAACGTCCTGACTTTC.